This T cell receptor (beta chain) was captured by sequencing in a study of blood T cells in healthy people across ages. Trimming took 0 bases from V and 11 from J; bases not matched to a gene: 6. The CDR3 is 15 residues long. Germline CDR1 reads LGHNA; CDR2 reads YNFKEQ. A sample-barcoded 5' primer and a J-beta primer mix were used in a second PCR of roughly 6 to 11 cycles. TCRdb reprocessed the 5' RACE reads via MiXCR and lists one record per CDR3 protein. Among roughly 2 million distinct CDR3 sequences listed, around 48% were seen once. The study's findings and limits: In long-lived donors, naive CD4+ cell counts and diversity exceeded those of aged donors.

There are a few counts of this clonotype. What it recognizes is unknown. The receptor comes from a woman between 40 and 50 years old in good health. Sequencing was carried out using blood. The rearrangement joins TRBV4-2 to TRBJ2-3, with TRBD2 matching 12 bases. The CDR3 sequence is CASSQDALAGGKQYF. CDR3 coding DNA: TGTGCCAGCAGCCAAGACGCACTAGCGGGGGGAAAGCAGTATTTT.